This TCR beta chain was sequenced during a study of T cells in Graves' hyperthyroidism and ophthalmopathy. Trimming stripped 1 base from V and 0 bases from J, with 13 bases between. From germline, CDR1 is SGHVS and CDR2 FNYEAQ. This CDR3 has 16 amino acids. Amplification targeted TCR beta CDR3 regions from RNA transcripts. The study used the HTBI primer set for a first-round RT-PCR of the TCR CDR3. TCRdb passed the multiplex PCR reads through MiXCR, listing each CDR3 protein once. This repertoire shows approximately 370,000 distinct CDR3 sequences, roughly 15% found once; its top ten account for 30% to 35%. The study's findings and limits: Among thyroid clonotypes expanded above 0.001, most also appeared in blood.

Uncontrolled infection, other autoimmune disease, pregnancy or lactation excluded patients. Diagnoses were made from clinical symptoms, serum measures (thyroxine and TRAb), thyroid ultrasound and orbital computed tomography. In its sample, this clonotype was seen many times. Its target is unknown. The sample consisted of blood. The gene calls are TRBV7-6 and TRBJ2-7; D is ambiguous. This sequence originates from a woman in her twenties or thirties with Graves' hyperthyroidism that later progressed to Graves' ophthalmopathy. CDR3 DNA sequence: TGTGCCAGCAGCTTAGTATCCACCCTTAACTCCTACGAGCAGTACTTC. Its translation: CASSLVSTLNSYEQYF.